The 19 T cell receptor beta chains in this list originate from one sample, sequenced in a study of blood T cell repertoires in COVID-19. TCRdb's copy holds only in-frame clones and misses some; the assay was immunoSEQ multiplex PCR. The sample has fewer than 350,000 clones; around 81% are singletons. Sequenced sample: peripheral blood. The receptors originated from a woman in her sixties or seventies with active or convalescent COVID-19.

J is TRBJ2-3 and V is TRBV7-2, with D possibly being TRBD1 (5 bases). Germline values: CDR1 SGHTA, CDR2 FQGNSA. Trimming took 1 base from V and 10 from J, leaving 12 bases between them. CDR3 length: 13 amino acids. CDR3 loop: CASSLGGYSPQYF. CDR3 nucleotides: TGTGCCAGCAGCTTAGGGGGCTACAGCCCGCAGTATTTT.

In regard to this clone: This sample includes further DNA sequences coding for the same CDR3. The rearrangement uses TRBV5-6 and TRBJ1-1; TRBD1 might be the D (5 bases). CDR3 size: 13 residues. Trimming shortened V by 1 base and J by 1 base, and 5 bases separated the two germline ends. CDR1 SGHDT and CDR2 YYEEEE come from the germline V gene. CDR3 sequence reads: CASSLRGNTEAFF. The CDR3 DNA reads TGTGCCAGCAGCTTGAGGGGGAACACTGAAGCTTTCTTT.

This clone was detected once. The chain carries TRBV27 and TRBJ1-3; TRBD1 aligns across 9 bases. Germline lookup yields CDR1 MNHEY and CDR2 SMNVEV (reference sequence). CDR3 length: 17 amino acids. Losses at the gene ends were 5 bases for V and 2 bases for J; bases not matched to a gene: 10. CDR3 sequence reads: CASSQLGQGLTGNTIYF. CDR3 bases: TGTGCCAGCAGTCAGCTGGGACAGGGTCTTACTGGAAACACCATATATTTT.

The genes are TRBV7-8 and TRBJ1-5, with D possibly being TRBD1 (5 bases). V gave up 1 base and J gave up 3 bases, with 10 bases separating them. CDR3 length: 15 amino acids. Looked up from germline, CDR1 is SGHVS and CDR2 is FQNEAQ. CDR3 sequence (DNA): TGTGCCAGCAGCTTAGAACAGGCCGCCAATCAGCCCCAGCATTTT. Protein: CASSLEQAANQPQHF.

The chain joins TRBV30 to TRBJ2-2; tentatively, D is TRBD2 (6 bases). V shed 3 bases and J shed 5 bases, with 16 bases lying between them. Germline V gene data show CDR1 as GTSNPN and CDR2 as SVGIG (reference sequence). The length of the CDR3 is 15 residues. The CDR3: CAWREGRTLTGELFF. CDR3 nucleotide sequence: TGTGCCTGGAGGGAGGGCAGGACCCTAACCGGGGAGCTGTTTTTT.

CDR3 sequence: CASSQLKTSGGYNEQFF. The CDR3 nucleotides read TGTGCCAGCAGCCAACTGAAGACTAGCGGGGGCTACAATGAGCAGTTCTTC. The rearrangement uses TRBV4-2 and TRBJ2-1; 12 positions agree with TRBD2. The CDR3 spans 17 residues. Germline loops: CDR1 LGHNA, CDR2 YNFKEQ. Losses at the gene ends were 2 bases for V and 3 bases for J; bases not matched to a gene: 5.

The chain carries TRBV6-5 and TRBJ2-6; possible D gene TRBD2, 6 bases. The CDR3 spans 16 residues. V shed 2 bases and J shed 0 bases, with 8 bases lying between them. Germline CDR1 is MNHEY and CDR2 is SVGAGI. CDR3 loop: CASSYRRGSGANVLTF. CDR3 DNA: TGTGCCAGCAGTTACCGGAGGGGCTCTGGGGCCAACGTCCTGACTTTC.

This chain links TRBV3-1 (or the pseudogene TRBV3-2) with TRBJ2-3; D is possibly TRBD2 (6 bases). V was shortened by 5 bases and J by 2 bases, with 14 bases between the two germline ends. CDR1 is LGHDT, CDR2 YNNKEL, per germline (reference sequence). The CDR3 has 15 residues. For the CDR3, the DNA is TGTGCCAGCAGCGTCAGACTAGAATACACAGATACGCAGTATTTT. Residues: CASSVRLEYTDTQYF.

There are a few counts of this clone. The chain couples TRBV30 to TRBJ2-7; the match to TRBD1 covers 7 bases. V was clipped by 3 bases and J by 2 bases; unmatched bases: 4. The CDR3 covers 13 residues. CDR1 and CDR2 from the germline V gene are GTSNPN and SVGIG (reference sequence). CDR3 region: CAWRNRGTYEQYF. The CDR3 region has the DNA TGTGCCTGGAGGAACAGGGGAACCTACGAGCAGTACTTC.

This clone has a handful of counts. This chain joins TRBV3-1 (or the pseudogene TRBV3-2) and TRBJ1-1, with 8 positions matching TRBD1. The germline gives CDR1 LGHDT, CDR2 YNNKEL (reference sequence). J gave up 9 bases and V 3 bases, and 3 bases lay outside the gene matches. This CDR3 region has 12 residues. DNA of the CDR3: TGTGCCAGCAGCCAGGGACAGGAAAAAGCTTTCTTT. Amino acid sequence: CASSQGQEKAFF.

V is TRBV2 and J is TRBJ1-1, with TRBD1 identical over 7 bases. V trimming: 4 bases; J trimming: 8 bases; junction bases outside the gene matches: 7. Germline V gene lookup returns CDR1 SNHLY and CDR2 FYNNEI. The CDR3 is 13 residues long. CDR3 sequence reads: CASSGGQRIEAFF. The CDR3, as DNA: TGTGCCAGCAGTGGGGGACAGCGAATAGAAGCTTTCTTT.

This chain uses TRBV9 with TRBJ2-1; D might be TRBD2 (6 bases). Germline values: CDR1 SGDLS, CDR2 YYNGEE. V was shortened by 6 bases and J by 7 bases, with 14 bases between the two germline ends. The CDR3 extends over 13 amino acids. CDR3 amino acids: CASNPQGRNEQFF. CDR3 coding DNA: TGTGCCAGCAATCCTCAAGGGAGGAATGAGCAGTTCTTC.

The chain links TRBV5-1 to TRBJ2-1, with D tentatively TRBD1 (5 bases). Germline V gene data show CDR1 as SGHRS and CDR2 as YFSETQ. The CDR3 has 14 amino acids. V was clipped by 2 bases and J by 1 base, with 7 bases between them. The CDR3 nucleotides read TGCGCCAGCAGCTTTACAGGTTCCTACAATGAGCAGTTCTTC. It yields the protein CASSFTGSYNEQFF.

This chain links TRBV19 with TRBJ2-3; TRBD1 matches 7 bases. V shed 6 bases, J shed 1 base, and the junction held 13 bases outside the gene matches. This CDR3 region has 17 residues. Germline CDR1 LNHDA, CDR2 SQIVND (reference sequence). CDR3 in DNA: TGTGCCAGTAGCAAGGATACAGGGGTAAGCGGCACAGATACGCAGTATTTT. As protein: CASSKDTGVSGTDTQYF. Filled out from reference TRBV19 and TRBJ2-3, the complete variable domain reads DGGITQSPKYLFRKEGQNVTLSCEQNLNHDAMYWYRQDPGQGLRLIYYSQIVNDFQKGDIAEGYSVSREKKESFPLTVTSAQKNPTAFYLCASSKDTGVSGTDTQYFGPGTRLTVL.

This sequence joins TRBV3-1 (or the pseudogene TRBV3-2) and TRBJ2-3; TRBD2 might be the D (6 bases). V was cut by 2 bases and J by 3 bases, with 15 bases left in between. Germline V gives CDR1 LGHDT, CDR2 YNNKEL (reference sequence). The CDR3 has 16 amino acids. CDR3 sequence: CASSQRRGYGTDTQYF. CDR3 bases: TGTGCCAGCAGCCAACGGCGGGGTTACGGTACAGATACGCAGTATTTT.

The V call is TRBV25-1, the J call TRBJ1-2; 7 bases map to TRBD1. This CDR3 comprises 15 residues. The J segment lost 11 bases and the V segment lost 2 bases, leaving 14 bases of the junction unmatched. Germline V gives CDR1 MGHDK, CDR2 SYGVNS. This chain's CDR3 is CASSEHKGAWVGYTF. The CDR3 bases are TGTGCCAGCAGTGAACATAAGGGGGCATGGGTTGGGTACACCTTC.

This sequence joins TRBV27 and TRBJ2-1, with D perhaps matching TRBD2 (6 bases). The CDR3 consists of 14 residues. Trimming left V 3 bases short and J 5 bases short, with 11 bases between. The germline gives CDR1 MNHEY, CDR2 SMNVEV (reference sequence). CDR3 in DNA: TGTGCCAGCAGTTTCCGGGGGATACACAATGAGCAGTTCTTC. Translation gives CASSFRGIHNEQFF.

The chain uses TRBV10-2 and TRBJ1-3, with D maybe TRBD1 (5 bases). Germline V lookup: CDR1 WSHSY, CDR2 SAAADI. The CDR3 totals 18 residues. V dropped 6 bases and J dropped 2 bases, with 23 bases sitting between them. In DNA form, the CDR3 reads TGCGCCAGCAGGAAGGATGGTCCGGGACTACAAGCTGGAAACACCATATATTTT. As protein: CASRKDGPGLQAGNTIYF.

This clone was seen just once. The chain recombines TRBV9 with TRBJ2-7; TRBD1 matches 10 bases. V was clipped by 3 bases and J by 3 bases; unmatched bases: 6. The V gene's germline CDR1 is SGDLS and CDR2 YYNGEE. This CDR3 is built from 15 residues. Written as DNA, the CDR3 is TGTGCCAGCAGCGCCCGGGACAGGGGAGGCTACGAGCAGTACTTC. This sequence encodes CASSARDRGGYEQYF.